What follows are 5 T cell receptor beta chains derived from one specimen sequenced in a study of T cells after yellow fever vaccination. One entry per CDR3 protein results from TCRdb running MiXCR on the 5' RACE reads. The table records under 550,000 distinct CDR3 sequences, 21% of them present only once. The sample here was PBMCs, taken about 21 days after the first yellow fever vaccination. Receptors originate from a man between 18 and 35 years old who received the YFV17D yellow fever vaccine.

The chain couples TRBV30 to TRBJ1-1; no reliable D call. Germline CDR1 is GTSNPN and CDR2 is SVGIG (reference sequence). With 4 bases removed from V and 1 base from J, the gap between germline ends came to 4 bases. The CDR3 runs to 11 residues. The CDR3 DNA sequence: TGTGCCTGGATACCGAACACTGAAGCTTTCTTT. Translating it yields CAWIPNTEAFF.

CDR3 bases: TGTGCCACCAGTACCCCCCCGTTTCGCCCCCTCGAGCAGTACGTC. It is translated as CATSTPPFRPLEQYV. V and J are TRBV24-1 and TRBJ2-7, with D unclear. The CDR3 contains 15 residues. The germline V gene has CDR1 KGHDR and CDR2 SFDVKD. Trimming took 6 bases from V and 6 from J, leaving 20 bases between them.

The chain is built from TRBV3-1 and TRBJ1-1; D gene unclear. Trimming shortened V by 0 bases and J by 0 bases, and 5 bases separated the two germline ends. Germline V gene data show CDR1 as LGHDT and CDR2 as YNNKEL (reference sequence). The CDR3 runs 14 residues. The CDR3 spells CASSQDWMNTEAFF. The CDR3 region has the DNA TGTGCCAGCAGCCAAGATTGGATGAACACTGAAGCTTTCTTT.

This rearrangement joins TRBV28 to TRBJ2-7; no clear D gene. CDR3 length: 13 amino acids. CDR1 is MDHEN, CDR2 SYDVKM, per germline. The ends were cut back, 8 bases at V and 4 bases at J, with 15 bases in the middle. CDR3 in amino acids: CASEPGFSYEQYF. CDR3 sequence (DNA): TGTGCCAGCGAACCGGGTTTCTCGTACGAGCAGTACTTC.

This clonotype showed up just a few times. The CDR3, as DNA: TGTGCCAGCAGCGACACCGGGACAGAGACAGATACGCAGTATTTT. This sequence encodes CASSDTGTETDTQYF. The rearrangement uses TRBV7-2 and TRBJ2-3; TRBD1 agrees at 7 bases. The V and J ends lost 5 bases and 3 bases, in that order; junction bases with no gene match: 8. There are 15 residues in the CDR3. Germline lookup yields CDR1 SGHTA and CDR2 FQGNSA.